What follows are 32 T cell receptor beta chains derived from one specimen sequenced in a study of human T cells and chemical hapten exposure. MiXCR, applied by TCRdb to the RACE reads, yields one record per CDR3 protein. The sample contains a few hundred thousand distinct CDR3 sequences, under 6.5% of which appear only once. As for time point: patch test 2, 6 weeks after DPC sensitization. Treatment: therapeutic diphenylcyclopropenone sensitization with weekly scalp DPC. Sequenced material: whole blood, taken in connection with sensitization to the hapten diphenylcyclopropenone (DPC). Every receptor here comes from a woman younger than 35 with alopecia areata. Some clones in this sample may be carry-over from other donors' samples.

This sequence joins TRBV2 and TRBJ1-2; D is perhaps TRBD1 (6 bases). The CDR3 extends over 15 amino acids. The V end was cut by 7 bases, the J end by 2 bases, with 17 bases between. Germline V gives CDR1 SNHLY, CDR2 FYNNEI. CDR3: CASTRDTSLNYGYTF. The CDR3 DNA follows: TGTGCCAGCACAAGGGACACCTCTTTAAACTATGGCTACACCTTC.

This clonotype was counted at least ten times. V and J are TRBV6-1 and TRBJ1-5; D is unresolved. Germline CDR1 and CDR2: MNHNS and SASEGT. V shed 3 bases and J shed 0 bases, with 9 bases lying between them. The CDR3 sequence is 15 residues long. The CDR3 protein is CASSDKGYSNQPQHF. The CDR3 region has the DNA TGTGCCAGCAGTGATAAGGGATATAGCAATCAGCCCCAGCATTTT.

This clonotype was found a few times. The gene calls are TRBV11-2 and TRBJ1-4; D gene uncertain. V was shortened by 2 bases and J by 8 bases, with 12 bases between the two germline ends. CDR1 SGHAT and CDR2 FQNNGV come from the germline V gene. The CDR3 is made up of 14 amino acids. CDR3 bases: TGTGCCAGCAGCTTATTAGGGATGAGCGAAAAACTGTTTTTT. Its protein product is CASSLLGMSEKLFF.

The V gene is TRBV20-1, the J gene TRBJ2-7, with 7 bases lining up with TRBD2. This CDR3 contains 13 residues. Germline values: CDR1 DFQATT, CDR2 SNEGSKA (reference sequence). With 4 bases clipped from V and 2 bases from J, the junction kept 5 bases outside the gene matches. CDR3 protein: CSAISGAPYEQYF. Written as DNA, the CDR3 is TGCAGTGCTATAAGCGGGGCTCCCTACGAGCAGTACTTC.

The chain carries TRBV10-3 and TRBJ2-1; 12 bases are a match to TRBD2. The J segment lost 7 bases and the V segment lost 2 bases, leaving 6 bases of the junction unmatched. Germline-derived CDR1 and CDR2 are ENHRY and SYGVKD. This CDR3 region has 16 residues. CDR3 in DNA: TGTGCCATCAGTGAGCCAACGACTAGCGGGGGTAATGAGCAGTTCTTC. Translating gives CAISEPTTSGGNEQFF.

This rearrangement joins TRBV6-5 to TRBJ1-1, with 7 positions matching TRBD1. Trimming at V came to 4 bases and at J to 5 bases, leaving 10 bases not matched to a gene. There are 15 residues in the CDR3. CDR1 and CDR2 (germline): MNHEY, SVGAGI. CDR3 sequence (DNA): TGTGCCAGCAGTTCCCAGGGCAGGGGGAAAACTGAAGCTTTCTTT. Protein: CASSSQGRGKTEAFF.

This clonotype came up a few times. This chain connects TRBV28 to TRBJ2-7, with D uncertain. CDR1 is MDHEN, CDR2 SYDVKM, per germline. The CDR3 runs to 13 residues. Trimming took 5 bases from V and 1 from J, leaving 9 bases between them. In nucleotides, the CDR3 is TGTGCCAGCAGTGCGTCGGAATCCTACGAGCAGTACTTC. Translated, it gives CASSASESYEQYF.

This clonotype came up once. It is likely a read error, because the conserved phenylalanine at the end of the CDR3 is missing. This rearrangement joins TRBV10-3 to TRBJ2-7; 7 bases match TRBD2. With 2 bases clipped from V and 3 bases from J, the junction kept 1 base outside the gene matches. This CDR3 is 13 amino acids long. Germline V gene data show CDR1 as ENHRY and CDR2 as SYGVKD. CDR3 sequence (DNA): TGTGCCATCAGTGAGGGGGGGGACTACGAGCAGTACCTC. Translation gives CAISEGGDYEQYL.

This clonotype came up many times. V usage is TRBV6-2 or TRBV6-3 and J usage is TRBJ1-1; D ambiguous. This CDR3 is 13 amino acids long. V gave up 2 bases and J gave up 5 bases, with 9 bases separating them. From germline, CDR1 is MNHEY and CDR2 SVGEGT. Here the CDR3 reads CASSYGGETEAFF. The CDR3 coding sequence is TGTGCCAGCAGTTACGGCGGGGAGACTGAAGCTTTCTTT.

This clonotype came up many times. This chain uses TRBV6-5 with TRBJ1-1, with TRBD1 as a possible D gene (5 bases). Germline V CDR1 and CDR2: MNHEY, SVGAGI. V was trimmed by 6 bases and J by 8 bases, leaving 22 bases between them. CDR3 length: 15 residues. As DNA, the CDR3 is TGTGCCAGCAGCAGGGTAGGGTTATACCGGATCGAAGCTTTCTTT. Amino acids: CASSRVGLYRIEAFF.

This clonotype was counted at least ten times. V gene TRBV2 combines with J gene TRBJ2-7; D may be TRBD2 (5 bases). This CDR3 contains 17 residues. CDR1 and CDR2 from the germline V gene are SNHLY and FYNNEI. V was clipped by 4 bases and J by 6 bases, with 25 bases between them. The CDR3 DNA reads TGTGCCAGCAGTGGTCAACGGCGGACTCCTCTTTCTGCCGAGCAGTACTTC. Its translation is CASSGQRRTPLSAEQYF.

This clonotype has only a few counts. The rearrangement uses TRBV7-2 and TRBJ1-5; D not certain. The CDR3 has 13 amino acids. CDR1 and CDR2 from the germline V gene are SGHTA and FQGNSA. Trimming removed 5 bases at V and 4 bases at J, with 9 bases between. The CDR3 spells CASSPNYNQPQHF. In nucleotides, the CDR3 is TGTGCCAGCAGCCCCAACTATAATCAGCCCCAGCATTTT.

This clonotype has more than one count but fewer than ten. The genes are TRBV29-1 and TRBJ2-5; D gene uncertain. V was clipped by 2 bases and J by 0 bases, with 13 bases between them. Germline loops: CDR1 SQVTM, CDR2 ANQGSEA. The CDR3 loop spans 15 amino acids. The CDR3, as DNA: TGCAGCGTTGAAAGCCGCGGTTGGTACCAAGAGACCCAGTACTTC. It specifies CSVESRGWYQETQYF.

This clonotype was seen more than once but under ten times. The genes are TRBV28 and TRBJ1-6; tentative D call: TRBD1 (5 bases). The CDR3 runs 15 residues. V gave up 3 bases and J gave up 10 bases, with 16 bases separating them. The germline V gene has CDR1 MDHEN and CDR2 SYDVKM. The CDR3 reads CASSFQGSDGSPLHF. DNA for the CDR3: TGTGCCAGCAGTTTCCAGGGTTCTGATGGGTCACCCCTCCACTTT.

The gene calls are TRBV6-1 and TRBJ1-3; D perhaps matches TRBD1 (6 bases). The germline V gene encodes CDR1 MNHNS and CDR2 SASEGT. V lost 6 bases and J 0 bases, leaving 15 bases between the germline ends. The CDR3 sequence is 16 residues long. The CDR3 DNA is TGTGCCAGCAGAGCCCAGACAGGAAACTCTGGAAACACCATATATTTT. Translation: CASRAQTGNSGNTIYF.

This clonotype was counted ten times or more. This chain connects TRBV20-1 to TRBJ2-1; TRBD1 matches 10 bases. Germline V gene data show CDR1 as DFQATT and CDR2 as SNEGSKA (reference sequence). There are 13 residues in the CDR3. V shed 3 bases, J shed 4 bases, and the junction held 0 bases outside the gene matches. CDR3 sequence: CSARDRGYNEQFF. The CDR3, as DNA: TGCAGTGCTAGGGACAGGGGGTACAATGAGCAGTTCTTC.

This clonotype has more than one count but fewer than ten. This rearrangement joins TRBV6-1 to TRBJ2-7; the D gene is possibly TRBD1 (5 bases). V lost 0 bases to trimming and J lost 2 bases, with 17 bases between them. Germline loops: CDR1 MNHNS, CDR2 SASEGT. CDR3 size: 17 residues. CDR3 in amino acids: CASSEARQQDPTYEQYF. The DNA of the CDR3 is TGTGCCAGCAGTGAAGCACGACAGCAGGACCCGACCTACGAGCAGTACTTC.

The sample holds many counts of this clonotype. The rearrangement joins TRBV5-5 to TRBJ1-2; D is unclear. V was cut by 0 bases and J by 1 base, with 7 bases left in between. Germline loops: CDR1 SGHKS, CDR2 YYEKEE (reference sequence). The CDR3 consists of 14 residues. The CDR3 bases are TGTGCCAGCAGCTTGGATGGAAATAACTATGGCTACACCTTC. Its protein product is CASSLDGNNYGYTF.

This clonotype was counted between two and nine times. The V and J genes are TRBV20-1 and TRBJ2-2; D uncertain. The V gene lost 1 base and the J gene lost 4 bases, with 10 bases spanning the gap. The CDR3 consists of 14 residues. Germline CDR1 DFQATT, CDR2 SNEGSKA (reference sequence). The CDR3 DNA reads TGCAGTGCTAGAGGAGACACCTCCACCGGGGAGCTGTTTTTT. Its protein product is CSARGDTSTGELFF.

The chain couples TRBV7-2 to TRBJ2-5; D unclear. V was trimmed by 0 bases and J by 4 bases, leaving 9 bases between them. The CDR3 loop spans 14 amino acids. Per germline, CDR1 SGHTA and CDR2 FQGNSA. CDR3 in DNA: TGTGCCAGCAGCTTAGCTCATTTCGGAGAGACCCAGTACTTC. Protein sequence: CASSLAHFGETQYF.

DNA for the CDR3: TGTGCCAGAAGCGGGCTAGAACTTTTGGACGGCAGACTTTTCACAGATACGCAGTATTTT. Protein product: CARSGLELLDGRLFTDTQYF. V usage is TRBV5-3 and J usage is TRBJ2-3; no reliable D call. TRBV5-3 carries the ORF label, with uncertain function. The V gene lost 4 bases and the J gene lost 2 bases, with 29 bases spanning the gap. This CDR3 has 20 amino acids.

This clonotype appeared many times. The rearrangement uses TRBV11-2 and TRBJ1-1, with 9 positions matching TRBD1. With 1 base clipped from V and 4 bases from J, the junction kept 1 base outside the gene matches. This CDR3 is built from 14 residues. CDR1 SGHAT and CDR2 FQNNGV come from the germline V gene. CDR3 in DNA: TGTGCCAGCAGCTTAGCGACAGGGGGCACTGAAGCTTTCTTT. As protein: CASSLATGGTEAFF.

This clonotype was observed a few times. The CDR3 is CASSYPTLYNEQFF. CDR3 DNA: TGTGCCAGCAGTTACCCGACACTTTACAATGAGCAGTTCTTC. V usage is TRBV6-2 or TRBV6-3 and J usage is TRBJ2-1, with D uncertain. This CDR3 spans 14 amino acids. The V and J ends lost 2 bases and 4 bases respectively, with 9 bases between them. Germline V gives CDR1 MNHEY, CDR2 SVGEGT.

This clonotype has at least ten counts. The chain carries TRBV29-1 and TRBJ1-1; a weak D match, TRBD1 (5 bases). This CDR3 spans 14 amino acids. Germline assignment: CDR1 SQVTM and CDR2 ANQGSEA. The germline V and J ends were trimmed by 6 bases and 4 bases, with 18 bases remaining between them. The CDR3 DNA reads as TGCAGCGTCGTCGGACATGAAGCTTCCACTGAAGCTTTCTTT. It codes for CSVVGHEASTEAFF.

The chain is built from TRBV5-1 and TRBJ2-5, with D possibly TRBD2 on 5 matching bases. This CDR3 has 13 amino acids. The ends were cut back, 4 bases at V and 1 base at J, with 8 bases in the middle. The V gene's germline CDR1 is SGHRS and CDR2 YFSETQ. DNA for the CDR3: TGCGCCAGCAGCGAGGGCAGCCAAGAGACCCAGTACTTC. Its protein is CASSEGSQETQYF.

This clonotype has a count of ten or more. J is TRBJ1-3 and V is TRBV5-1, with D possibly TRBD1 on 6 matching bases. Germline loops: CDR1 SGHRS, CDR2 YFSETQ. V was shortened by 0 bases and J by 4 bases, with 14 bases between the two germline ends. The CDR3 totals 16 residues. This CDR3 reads CASSLVSQGNGNTIYF. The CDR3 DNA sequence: TGCGCCAGCAGCTTGGTCTCCCAGGGGAACGGAAACACCATATATTTT.

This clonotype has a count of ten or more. The DNA of the CDR3 is TGTGCCAGCACTCTACGACAGGGGGCCTCGAGCACTGAAGCTTTCTTT. Translated: CASTLRQGASSTEAFF. The rearrangement joins TRBV6-6 to TRBJ1-1; 10 bases line up with TRBD1. Germline CDR1 MNHNY, CDR2 SVGAGI (reference sequence). The trim removed 7 bases at V and 4 bases at J, leaving 12 bases unmatched. The CDR3 is 16 residues long.

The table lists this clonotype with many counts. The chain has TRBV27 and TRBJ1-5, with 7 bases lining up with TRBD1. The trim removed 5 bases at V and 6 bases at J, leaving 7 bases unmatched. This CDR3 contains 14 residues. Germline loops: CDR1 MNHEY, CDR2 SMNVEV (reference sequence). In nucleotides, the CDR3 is TGTGCCAGCAGTCGATCAGGGGGGAGTCAGCCCCAGCATTTT. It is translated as CASSRSGGSQPQHF.

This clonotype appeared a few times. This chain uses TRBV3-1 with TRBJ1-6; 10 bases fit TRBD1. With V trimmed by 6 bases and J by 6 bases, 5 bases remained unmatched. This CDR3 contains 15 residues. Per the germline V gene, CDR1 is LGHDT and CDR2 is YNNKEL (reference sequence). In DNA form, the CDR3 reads TGTGCCAGCAGGGAACGGACAGGGGGTAATTCACCCCTCCACTTT. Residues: CASRERTGGNSPLHF. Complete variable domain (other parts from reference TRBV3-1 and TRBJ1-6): DTAVSQTPKYLVTQMGNDKSIKCEQNLGHDTMYWYKQDSKKFLKIMFSYNNKELIINETVPNRFSPKSPDKAHLNLHINSLELGDSAVYFCASRERTGGNSPLHFGNGTRLTVT.

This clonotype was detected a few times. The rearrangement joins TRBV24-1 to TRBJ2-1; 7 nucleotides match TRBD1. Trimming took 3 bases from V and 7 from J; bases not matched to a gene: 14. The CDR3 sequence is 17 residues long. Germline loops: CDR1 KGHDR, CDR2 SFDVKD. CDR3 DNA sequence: TGTGCCACCAGTGATAGTCGGACGGCGACAGGGCTAAATGAGCAGTTCTTC. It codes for CATSDSRTATGLNEQFF.

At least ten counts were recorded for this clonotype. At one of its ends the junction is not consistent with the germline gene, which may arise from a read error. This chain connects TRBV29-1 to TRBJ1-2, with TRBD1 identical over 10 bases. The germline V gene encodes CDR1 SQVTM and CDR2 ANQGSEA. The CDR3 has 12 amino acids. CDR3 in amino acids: CSVEGTGDGYTF. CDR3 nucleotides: TGCAGCGTAGAAGGGACAGGGGATGGCTACACCTTC.

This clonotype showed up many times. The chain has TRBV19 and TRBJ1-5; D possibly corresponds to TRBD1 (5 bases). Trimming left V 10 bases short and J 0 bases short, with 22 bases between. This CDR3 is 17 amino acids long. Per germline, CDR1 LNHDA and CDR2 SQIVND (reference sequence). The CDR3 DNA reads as TGTGCCACGGGAGGTGGACAAGGTCCTTATAGCAATCAGCCCCAGCATTTT. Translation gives CATGGGQGPYSNQPQHF. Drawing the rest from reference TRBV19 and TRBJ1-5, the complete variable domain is DGGITQSPKYLFRKEGQNVTLSCEQNLNHDAMYWYRQDPGQGLRLIYYSQIVNDFQKGDIAEGYSVSREKKESFPLTVTSAQKNPTAFYLCATGGGQGPYSNQPQHFGDGTRLSIL.